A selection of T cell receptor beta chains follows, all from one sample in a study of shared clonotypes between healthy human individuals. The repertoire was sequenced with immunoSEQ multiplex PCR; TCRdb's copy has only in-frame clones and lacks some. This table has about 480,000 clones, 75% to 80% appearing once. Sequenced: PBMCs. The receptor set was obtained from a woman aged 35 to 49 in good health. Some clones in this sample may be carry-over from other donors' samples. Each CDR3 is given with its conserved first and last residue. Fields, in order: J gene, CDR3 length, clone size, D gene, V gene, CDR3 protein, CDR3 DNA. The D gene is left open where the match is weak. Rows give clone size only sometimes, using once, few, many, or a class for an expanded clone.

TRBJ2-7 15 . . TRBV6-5 CASSRRPGPAYEQYF TGTGCCAGCAGTCGCCGCCCGGGACCAGCCTACGAGCAGTACTTC
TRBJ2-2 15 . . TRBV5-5 CASSLFGTNTGELFF TGTGCCAGCAGCTTGTTCGGGACGAACACCGGGGAGCTGTTTTTT
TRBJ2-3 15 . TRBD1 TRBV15 CATSTWTGDTDTQYF TGTGCCACCAGCACGTGGACAGGGGACACAGATACGCAGTATTTT
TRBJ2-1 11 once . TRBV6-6 CASSNVGEQFF TGTGCCAGCTCGAACGTTGGCGAGCAGTTCTTC
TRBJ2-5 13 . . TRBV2 CASIRQIEETQYF TGTGCCAGCATCCGACAGATTGAGGAGACCCAGTACTTC
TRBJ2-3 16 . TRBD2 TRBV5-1 CASIRGTSGTTDTQYF TGCGCCAGCATCAGGGGGACTAGCGGGACTACAGATACGCAGTATTTT
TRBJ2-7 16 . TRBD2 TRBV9 CASSVGASGSTHEQYF TGTGCCAGCAGCGTAGGGGCTAGCGGGAGCACCCACGAGCAGTACTTC
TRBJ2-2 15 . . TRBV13 CASSAQLSPPGELFF TGTGCCAGCAGCGCGCAGCTTAGCCCCCCCGGGGAGCTGTTTTTT
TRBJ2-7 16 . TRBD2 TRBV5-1 CASSLGPSGSNYEQYF TGCGCCAGCAGCTTGGGCCCTAGCGGGAGTAATTACGAGCAGTACTTC
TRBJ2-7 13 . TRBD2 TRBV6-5 CASSGGNSYEQYF TGTGCCAGCAGCGGGGGGAACTCCTACGAGCAGTACTTC
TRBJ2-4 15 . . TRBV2 CASSDWRDRKNIQYF TGTGCCAGCAGTGATTGGAGGGACCGCAAAAACATTCAGTACTTC
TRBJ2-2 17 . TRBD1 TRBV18 CASSPPGTGGFTGELFF TGTGCCAGCTCACCTCCCGGGACAGGGGGCTTCACCGGGGAGCTGTTTTTT
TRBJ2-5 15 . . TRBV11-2 CASSLAQVAKETQYF TGTGCCAGCAGCTTAGCCCAGGTGGCGAAAGAGACCCAGTACTTC
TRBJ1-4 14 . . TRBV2 CASSELTAGEKLFF TGTGCCAGCAGTGAATTAACCGCCGGTGAAAAACTGTTTTTT
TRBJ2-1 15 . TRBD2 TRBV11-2 CASSLVAGGGNEQFF TGTGCCAGCAGCTTAGTTGCGGGAGGAGGAAATGAGCAGTTCTTC
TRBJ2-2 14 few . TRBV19 CASRRTANTGELFF TGTGCCAGTAGACGCACAGCGAACACCGGGGAGCTGTTTTTT
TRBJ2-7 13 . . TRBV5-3 CARSSPADYEQYF TGTGCCAGAAGCTCACCGGCCGATTACGAGCAGTACTTC
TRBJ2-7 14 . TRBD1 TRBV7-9 CASSLAGQGYEQYF TGTGCCAGCAGCTTAGCCGGACAGGGCTACGAGCAGTACTTC
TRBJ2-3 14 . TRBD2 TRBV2 CASTGGRAGDTQYF TGTGCCAGCACGGGCGGGAGGGCCGGAGATACGCAGTATTTT
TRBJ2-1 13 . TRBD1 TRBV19 CASSVGQNNEQFF TGTGCCAGTAGTGTGGGACAGAACAATGAGCAGTTCTTC
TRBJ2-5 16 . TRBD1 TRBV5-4 CASSPGTATLQETQYF TGTGCCAGCAGCCCCGGGACAGCCACCCTCCAAGAGACCCAGTACTTC
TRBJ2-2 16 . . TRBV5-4 CASSSYSGANTGELFF TGTGCCAGCAGCTCGTATAGCGGTGCGAACACCGGGGAGCTGTTTTTT
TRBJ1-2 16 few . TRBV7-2 CASSSLGEGRSGGYTF TGTGCCAGCAGCTCGTTGGGGGAGGGGAGGAGTGGTGGCTACACCTTC
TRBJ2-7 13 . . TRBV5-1 CASTDGESYEQYF TGCGCCAGCACCGACGGTGAGTCCTACGAGCAGTACTTC
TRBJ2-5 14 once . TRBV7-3 CASSLLGYQETQYF TGTGCCAGCAGCTTACTTGGGTACCAAGAGACCCAGTACTTC
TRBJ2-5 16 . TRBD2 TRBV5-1 CASSFWGGRVQETQYF TGCGCCAGCAGCTTCTGGGGCGGGAGGGTCCAAGAGACCCAGTACTTC
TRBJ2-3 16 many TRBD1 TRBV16 CASSPGQGFFSDTQYF TGTGCCAGCAGCCCCGGACAGGGGTTCTTCTCAGATACGCAGTATTTT
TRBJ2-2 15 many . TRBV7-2 CASSLVRVGTGELFF TGTGCCAGCAGCTTAGTCAGGGTTGGCACCGGGGAGCTGTTTTTT
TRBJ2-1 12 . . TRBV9 CASSQVSNEQFF TGTGCCAGCAGCCAGGTTAGCAATGAGCAGTTCTTC
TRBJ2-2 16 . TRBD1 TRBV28 CASSSPSTGVIGELFF TGTGCCAGCAGTTCCCCCTCCACAGGGGTTATCGGGGAGCTGTTTTTT
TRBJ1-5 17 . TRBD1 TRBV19 CASSRGQGRGGNQPQHF TGTGCCAGTAGTAGGGGACAGGGAAGGGGTGGCAATCAGCCCCAGCATTTT
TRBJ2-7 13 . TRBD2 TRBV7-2 CASSLRLAGEQYF TGTGCCAGCAGCTTACGACTAGCTGGCGAGCAGTACTTC
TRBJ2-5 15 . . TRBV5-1 CASSLGDFRQETQYF TGCGCCAGCAGCTTAGGGGATTTCAGGCAAGAGACCCAGTACTTC
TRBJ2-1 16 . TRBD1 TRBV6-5 CASSYSSGTGDNEQFF TGTGCCAGCAGTTACTCGTCCGGGACAGGGGACAATGAGCAGTTCTTC
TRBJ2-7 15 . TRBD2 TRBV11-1 CASSTNPTSVYEQYF TGTGCCAGCAGCACGAATCCGACTAGCGTCTACGAGCAGTACTTC
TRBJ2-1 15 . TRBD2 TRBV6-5 CASSAGLHDRAEQFF TGTGCCAGCAGTGCGGGACTACACGACCGGGCTGAGCAGTTCTTC
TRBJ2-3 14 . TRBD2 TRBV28 CASIAGGYTDTQYF TGTGCCAGCATCGCGGGGGGCTACACAGATACGCAGTATTTT
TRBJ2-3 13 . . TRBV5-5 CASSWTATDTQYF TGTGCCAGCAGCTGGACAGCTACAGATACGCAGTATTTT
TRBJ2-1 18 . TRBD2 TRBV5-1 CASKSRVSSGSVNNEQFF TGCGCCAGCAAATCCAGGGTATCTAGCGGGTCAGTAAACAATGAGCAGTTCTTC
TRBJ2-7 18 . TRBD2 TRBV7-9 CASSLGLAGGASSYEQYF TGTGCCAGCAGCCTCGGACTAGCGGGAGGCGCCAGCTCCTACGAGCAGTACTTC
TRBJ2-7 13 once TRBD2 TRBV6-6 CASRASGSYEQYF TGTGCCAGCAGGGCTAGCGGATCCTACGAGCAGTACTTC
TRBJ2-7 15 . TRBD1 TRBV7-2 CASSLTGTGAGEQYF TGTGCCAGCAGCTTGACCGGGACAGGGGCTGGCGAGCAGTACTTC
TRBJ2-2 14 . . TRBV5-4 CASSTRKDTGELFF TGTGCCAGCAGCACCCGAAAGGACACCGGGGAGCTGTTTTTT
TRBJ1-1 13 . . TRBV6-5 CASRTLDTAEAFF TGTGCCAGCAGAACCCTGGACACAGCTGAAGCTTTCTTT
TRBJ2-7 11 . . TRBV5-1 CASSGSYEQYF TGCGCCAGCAGCGGATCCTACGAGCAGTACTTC
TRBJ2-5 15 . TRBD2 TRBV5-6 CASSLTSGSRETQYF TGTGCCAGCAGCTTGACTAGCGGGAGTAGAGAGACCCAGTACTTC
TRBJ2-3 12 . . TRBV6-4 CASSDSARAQYF TGTGCCAGCAGTGACTCGGCCCGTGCGCAGTATTTT
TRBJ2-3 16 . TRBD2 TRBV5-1 CASSWGTSGGTDTQYF TGCGCCAGCAGCTGGGGTACTAGCGGAGGCACAGATACGCAGTATTTT
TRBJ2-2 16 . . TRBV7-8 CASSLVRIANTGELFF TGTGCCAGCAGCTTAGTCCGAATCGCGAACACCGGGGAGCTGTTTTTT
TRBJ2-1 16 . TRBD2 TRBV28 CASRPTSGVAYNEQFF TGTGCCAGCAGGCCGACTAGCGGGGTCGCTTACAATGAGCAGTTCTTC
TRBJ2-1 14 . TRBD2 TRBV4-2 CASSPSGSYNEQFF TGTGCCAGCAGCCCGAGCGGGAGTTACAATGAGCAGTTCTTC
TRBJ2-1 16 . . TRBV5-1 CASSLGIVQNYNEQFF TGCGCCAGCAGCTTGGGGATCGTACAGAATTACAATGAGCAGTTCTTC
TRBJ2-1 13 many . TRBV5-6 CASSGLLYNEQFF TGTGCCAGCAGCGGACTTCTCTACAATGAGCAGTTCTTC
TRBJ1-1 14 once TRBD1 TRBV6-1 CASSLTGGNTEAFF TGTGCCAGCAGTTTGACAGGGGGGAACACTGAAGCTTTCTTT
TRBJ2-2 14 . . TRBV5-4 CASSWRPNTGELFF TGTGCCAGCAGCTGGCGACCAAACACCGGGGAGCTGTTTTTT
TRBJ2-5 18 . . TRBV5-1 CASSFNPTGQTYQETQYF TGCGCCAGCAGCTTTAACCCAACAGGGCAGACGTACCAAGAGACCCAGTACTTC
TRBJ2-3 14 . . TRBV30 CAWSKGHITDTQYF TGTGCCTGGAGTAAGGGACACATTACAGATACGCAGTATTTT
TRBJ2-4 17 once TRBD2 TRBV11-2 CASSLVPSGIYNNIQYF TGTGCCAGCAGCTTAGTCCCTAGCGGGATATACAATAACATTCAGTACTTC